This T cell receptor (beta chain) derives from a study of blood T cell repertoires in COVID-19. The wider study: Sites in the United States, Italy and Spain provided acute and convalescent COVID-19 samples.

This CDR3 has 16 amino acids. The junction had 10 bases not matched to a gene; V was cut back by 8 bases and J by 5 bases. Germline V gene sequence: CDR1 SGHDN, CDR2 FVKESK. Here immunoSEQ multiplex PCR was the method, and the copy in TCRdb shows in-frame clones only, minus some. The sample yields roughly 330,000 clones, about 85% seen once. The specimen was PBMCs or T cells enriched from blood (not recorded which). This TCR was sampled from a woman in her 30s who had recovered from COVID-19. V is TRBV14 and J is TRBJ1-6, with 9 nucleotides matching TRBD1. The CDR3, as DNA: TGTGCCAGCGGAAAAACAGGGGGCGCGGATAATTCACCCCTCCACTTT. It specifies CASGKTGGADNSPLHF.